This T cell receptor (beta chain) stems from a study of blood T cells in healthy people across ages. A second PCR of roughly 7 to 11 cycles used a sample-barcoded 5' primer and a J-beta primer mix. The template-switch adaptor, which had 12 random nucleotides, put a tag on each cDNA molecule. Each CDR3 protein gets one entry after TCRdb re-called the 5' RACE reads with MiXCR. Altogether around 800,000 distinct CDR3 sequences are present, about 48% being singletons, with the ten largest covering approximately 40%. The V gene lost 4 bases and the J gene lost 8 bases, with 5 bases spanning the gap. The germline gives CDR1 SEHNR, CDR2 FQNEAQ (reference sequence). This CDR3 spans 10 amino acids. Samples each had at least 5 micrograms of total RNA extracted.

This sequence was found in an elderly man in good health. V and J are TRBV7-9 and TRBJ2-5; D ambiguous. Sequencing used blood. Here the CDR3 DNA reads TGTGCCAGCAGCTCCGTTACCCAGTACTTC. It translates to CASSSVTQYF. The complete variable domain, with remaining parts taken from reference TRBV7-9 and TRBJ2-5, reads DTGVSQNPRHKITKRGQNVTFRCDPISEHNRLYWYRQTLGQGPEFLTYFQNEAQLEKSRLLSDRFSAERPKGSFSTLEIQRTEQGDSAMYLCASSSVTQYFGPGTRLLVL.